This TCR beta chain originates from a study of T-cell reconstitution after alpha-beta-depleted transplantation in children. Findings and limits, study-wide: Reportedly, alpha-beta T cells present about two months post-transplant originated from several hundred expanded clones of graft origin.

The V and J ends lost 2 bases and 1 base respectively, with 15 bases between them. The V gene's germline CDR1 is SGHRS and CDR2 YFSETQ. This CDR3 has 16 amino acids. Unique molecular identifiers were built into the TCRbeta library. TCRdb reanalysed the PCR reads using MiXCR and keeps one entry per CDR3 protein. Among about 980,000 distinct CDR3 sequences listed, about 29% were seen once. Comment on this clonotype: Its antigen is undetermined.

The sequencing here drew on PBMCs, mostly from graft donor cells, taken 360 days after TCRalphabeta/CD19-depleted stem cell transplant. The receptor was derived from a boy under three years old who had a stem cell transplant for SCID, so the T cells may come from the graft donor. The V call is TRBV5-1, the J call TRBJ1-1; D uncertain. In nucleotides, the CDR3 is TGCGCCAGCAGCTTCGACCGCTCACCGGCGAACACTGAAGCTTTCTTT. Encoded protein: CASSFDRSPANTEAFF.